This passage covers 5 T cell receptor beta chains from one sample sequenced in a study of OX40 agonist ivuxolimab in advanced cancers. Using immunoSEQ multiplex PCR, the repertoire was profiled, and TCRdb retains in-frame clones only, with some absent. The table shows some 43,000 clones, with around 92% occurring only once. The sequencing here drew on CD4+ or CD8+ T cells sorted from blood, taken in a trial of the OX40 agonist ivuxolimab. The receptors stem from an adult with an advanced solid tumor such as melanoma, head and neck, liver or kidney cancer.

The gene calls are TRBV2 and TRBJ2-4; the D gene is possibly TRBD2 (5 bases). V lost 7 bases and J lost 8, with 9 bases in between. Germline V gives CDR1 SNHLY, CDR2 FYNNEI. This CDR3 has 11 residues. The CDR3 bases are TGTGCCAGCACCGGAGCGGACATTCAGTACTTC. It specifies CASTGADIQYF.

This clone has just a few counts. The chain joins TRBV4-3 to TRBJ1-1, with TRBD1 matching over 7 bases. The trim removed 4 bases at V and 1 base at J, leaving 3 bases unmatched. This CDR3 has 14 amino acids. Germline-derived CDR1 and CDR2 are LGHNA and YSLEER. The DNA for the CDR3 is TGCGCCAGCAGCCTGACAGGGCCGAACACTGAAGCTTTCTTT. It is translated as CASSLTGPNTEAFF.

The J gene is TRBJ2-1, the V gene TRBV5-1; maybe TRBD1 (6 bases). Germline V gene lookup returns CDR1 SGHRS and CDR2 YFSETQ. The length of the CDR3 is 15 residues. V dropped 4 bases and J dropped 8 bases, with 19 bases sitting between them. For the CDR3, the DNA is TGCGCCAGCAGCAAGACCGGGACAATTCCCGATGAGCAGTTCTTC. It translates to CASSKTGTIPDEQFF.

The chain combines TRBV7-3 with TRBJ2-2, with D possibly TRBD1 on 6 matching bases. The CDR3 loop spans 15 amino acids. The V end lost 1 base, the J end lost 2 bases, and 8 bases lay between the germline ends. Germline lookup yields CDR1 SGHTA and CDR2 FQGTGA. CDR3 sequence: CASSLRGGNTGELFF. Written as DNA, the CDR3 is TGTGCCAGCAGCTTAAGAGGGGGTAACACCGGGGAGCTGTTTTTT.

The rearrangement uses TRBV5-1 and TRBJ1-3; 10 bases line up with TRBD1. The CDR3 has 16 residues. Germline trimming cut 3 bases from V and 4 bases from J; bases unmatched to any gene: 7. CDR1 is SGHRS, CDR2 YFSETQ, per germline. The DNA for the CDR3 is TGCGCCAGCAGCTCCCACGGACAGGGGGGGGGAAACACCATATATTTT. This translates into CASSSHGQGGGNTIYF.